These T cell receptor beta chains were read from a single sample in a study of shared clonotypes between healthy human individuals. The table came from immunoSEQ multiplex PCR; TCRdb's copy has only in-frame clones and leaves some out. The table has hundreds of thousands of clones, roughly 96% seen once. Specimen: naive CD8+ T cells sorted from blood. The receptors come from a woman aged 25 to 39 in good health. Both conserved end residues are part of each CDR3. A D gene is named only where the DNA matches it firmly. The size entry is marked missing in some rows and otherwise reads once, few, many or a size class.

TRBJ1-1 | TRBV27 | once | - | TGTGCCAGCAGTGTAATACAGGGATTCGCCACTGAAGCTTTCTTT | CASSVIQGFATEAFF
TRBJ2-6 | TRBV5-1 | - | - | TGCGCCAGCAGCTTGGGATGGGGGAGCTCTGGGGCCAACGTCCTGACTTTC | CASSLGWGSSGANVLTF
TRBJ2-2 | TRBV7-9 | - | TRBD2 | TGTGCCAGCAGCATACTTCTAGCGGGAAACACCGGGGAGCTGTTTTTT | CASSILLAGNTGELFF
TRBJ1-4 | TRBV21-1 | - | - | TGTGCCAGCAGCAGATGGGGCGACAGGGTGGGCGAAAAACTGTTTTTT | CASSRWGDRVGEKLFF
TRBJ1-1 | TRBV9 | - | TRBD1 | TGTGCCAGCAGCGTAGTCAGGGGGCAAGGTGAAGCTTTCTTT | CASSVVRGQGEAFF
TRBJ1-1 | TRBV19 | - | - | TGTGCCAGTAGTGCAGATTCGGGCTGGAACACTGAAGCTTTCTTT | CASSADSGWNTEAFF
TRBJ1-2 | TRBV4-1 | few | - | TGCGCCAGCAGCCCATCAGGATTAAGTCAGGGCTACACCTTC | CASSPSGLSQGYTF
TRBJ2-1 | TRBV2 | - | TRBD1 | TGTGCCAGCAGGACGGGACAGGGGGCCGGTAATGAGCAGTTCTTC | CASRTGQGAGNEQFF
TRBJ1-2 | TRBV5-6 | once | - | TGTGCCAGCAGCTTGGCGGGGGCCTTTGGGTATGGCTACACCTTC | CASSLAGAFGYGYTF
TRBJ2-1 | TRBV6-5 | - | - | TGTGCCAGCAGTTACCTAGCAGTGGCCTACAATGAGCAGTTCTTC | CASSYLAVAYNEQFF
TRBJ1-1 | TRBV21-1 | - | - | TGTGCCAGCACCGTTAAAGGCCGGGCCGCCACTGAAGCTTTCTTT | CASTVKGRAATEAFF
TRBJ1-4 | TRBV27 | - | - | TGTGCCAGCAGGACGATAGACGGGACACTCAATGAAAAACTGTTTTTT | CASRTIDGTLNEKLFF
TRBJ1-1 | TRBV7-9 | - | TRBD1 | TGTGCCAGCAGCTTCGGGACAGGGGCGGGTGAAGCTTTCTTT | CASSFGTGAGEAFF
TRBJ2-7 | TRBV9 | - | - | TGTGCCAGCAGCGTAGGAACCGCCTCCTACGAGCAGTACTTC | CASSVGTASYEQYF
TRBJ1-4 | TRBV14 | - | - | TGTGCCAGCAGCCGAATCGGAGGGGCAACTAATGAAAAACTGTTTTTT | CASSRIGGATNEKLFF